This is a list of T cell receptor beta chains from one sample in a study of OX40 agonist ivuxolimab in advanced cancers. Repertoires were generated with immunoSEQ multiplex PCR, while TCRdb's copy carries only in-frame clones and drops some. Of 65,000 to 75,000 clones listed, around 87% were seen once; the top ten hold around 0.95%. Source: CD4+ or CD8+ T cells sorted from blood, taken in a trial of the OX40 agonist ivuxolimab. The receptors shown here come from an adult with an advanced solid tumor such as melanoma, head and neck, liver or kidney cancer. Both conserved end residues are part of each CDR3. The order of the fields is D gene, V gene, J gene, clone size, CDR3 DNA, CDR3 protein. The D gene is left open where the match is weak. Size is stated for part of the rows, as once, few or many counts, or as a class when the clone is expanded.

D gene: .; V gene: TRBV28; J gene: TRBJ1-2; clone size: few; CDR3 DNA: TGTGCCAGCAGTTTGGAGGGGACGGGTGGCTACACCTTC; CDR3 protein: CASSLEGTGGYTF
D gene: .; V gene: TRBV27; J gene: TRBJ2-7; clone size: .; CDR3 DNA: TGTGCCAGCAGTTTATCGCCAAGTCCCCGGTCCCCCACCTACGAGCAGTACTTC; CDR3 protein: CASSLSPSPRSPTYEQYF
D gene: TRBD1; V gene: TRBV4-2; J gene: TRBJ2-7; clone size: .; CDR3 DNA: TGTGCCAGCAGCGCCGGGACAGGGACTCATAGATCCTACGAGCAGTACTTC; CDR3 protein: CASSAGTGTHRSYEQYF
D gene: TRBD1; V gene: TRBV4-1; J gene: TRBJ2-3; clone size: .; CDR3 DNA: TGCGCCAGCAGCCAGACAGGGGCCGGGGCAGATACGCAGTATTTT; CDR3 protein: CASSQTGAGADTQYF
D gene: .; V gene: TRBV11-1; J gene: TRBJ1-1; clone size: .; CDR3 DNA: TGTGCCACCCCGGGGGGCTGCGAAGCTTTCTTT; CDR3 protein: CATPGGCEAFF
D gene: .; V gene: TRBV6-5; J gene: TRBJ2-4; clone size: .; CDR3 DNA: TGTGCCAGCAGTACGGAAAACATTCAGTACTTC; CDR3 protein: CASSTENIQYF
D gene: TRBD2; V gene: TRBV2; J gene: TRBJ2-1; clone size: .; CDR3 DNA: TGTGCCAGCACCCGTAGGGCGGGAGCCTACAATGAGCAGTTCTTC; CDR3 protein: CASTRRAGAYNEQFF
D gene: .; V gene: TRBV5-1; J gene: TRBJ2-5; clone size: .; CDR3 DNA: TGCGCCAGCAGCTTCGTAGTAGGAGGGGGCGCGGAAGAGACCCAGTACTTC; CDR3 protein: CASSFVVGGGAEETQYF
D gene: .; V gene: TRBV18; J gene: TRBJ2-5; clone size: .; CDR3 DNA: TGTGCCAGCTCACCGATAACGGGCTACAGGAAAGAGACCCAGTACTTC; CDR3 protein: CASSPITGYRKETQYF
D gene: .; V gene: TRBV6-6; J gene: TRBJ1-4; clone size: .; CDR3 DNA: TGTGCCAGCATCCGGGGGCTCTCGGATGAAAAACTGTTTTTT; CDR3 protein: CASIRGLSDEKLFF
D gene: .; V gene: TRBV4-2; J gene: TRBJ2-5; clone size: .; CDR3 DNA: TGTGCCAGCAGCCAAGTCGCAGGGTCCCAAGAGACCCAGTACTTC; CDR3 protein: CASSQVAGSQETQYF
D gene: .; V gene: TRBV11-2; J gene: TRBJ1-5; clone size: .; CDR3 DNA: TGTGCCAGCAGCTTGGGGGACAGCAATCAGCCCCAGCATTTT; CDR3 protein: CASSLGDSNQPQHF
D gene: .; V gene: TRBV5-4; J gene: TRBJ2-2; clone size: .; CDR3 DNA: TGTGCCAGCTGTCCTCAGTCGTCAAAGAACACCGGGGAGCTGTTTTTT; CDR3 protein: CASCPQSSKNTGELFF
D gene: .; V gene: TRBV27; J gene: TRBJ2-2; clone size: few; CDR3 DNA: TGTGCCAGCCTTTCAACAGACACCGGGGAGCTGTTTTTT; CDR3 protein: CASLSTDTGELFF
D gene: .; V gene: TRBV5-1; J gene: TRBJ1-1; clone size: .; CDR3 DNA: TGCGCCAGCAGCTCGACGGCGAACACTGAAGCTTTCTTT; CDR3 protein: CASSSTANTEAFF
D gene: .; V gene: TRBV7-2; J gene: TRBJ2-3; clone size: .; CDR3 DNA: TGTGCCAGCAGCTTTACCTCAGGGGAATGGGATACGCAGTATTTT; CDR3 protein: CASSFTSGEWDTQYF
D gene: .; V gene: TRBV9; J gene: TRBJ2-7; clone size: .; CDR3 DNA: TGTGCCAGCAGCGTAGGGACACCACCCTACGAGCAGTACTTC; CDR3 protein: CASSVGTPPYEQYF
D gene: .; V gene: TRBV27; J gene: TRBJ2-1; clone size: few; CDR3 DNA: TGTGCCAGCAGTTTAGGTCCTCTCGGGGTCCCGTTCTTC; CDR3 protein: CASSLGPLGVPFF
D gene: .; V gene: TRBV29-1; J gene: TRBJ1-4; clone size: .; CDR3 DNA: TGCAGCGTAGAATCCGGCTCTAATGAAAAACTGTTTTTT; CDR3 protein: CSVESGSNEKLFF
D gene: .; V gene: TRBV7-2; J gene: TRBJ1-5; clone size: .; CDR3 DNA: TGTGCCAGCAGCTCGGCCGGCCCCCAGCCCCAGCATTTT; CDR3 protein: CASSSAGPQPQHF
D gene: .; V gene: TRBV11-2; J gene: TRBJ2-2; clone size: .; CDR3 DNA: TGTGCCAGCAGCTCGAATGGGCCCGGGGAGCTGTTTTTT; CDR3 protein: CASSSNGPGELFF
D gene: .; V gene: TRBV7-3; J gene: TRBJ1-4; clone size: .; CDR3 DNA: TGTGCCAGCAGCTTCATCCCGGACAGACGGAGCGAAAAACTGTTTTTT; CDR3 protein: CASSFIPDRRSEKLFF
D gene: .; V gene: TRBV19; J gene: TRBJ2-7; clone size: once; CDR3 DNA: TGTGCCAGTAGTATAGGTCCGAGAGCGGCAGGGGACGAGCAGTACTTC; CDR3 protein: CASSIGPRAAGDEQYF
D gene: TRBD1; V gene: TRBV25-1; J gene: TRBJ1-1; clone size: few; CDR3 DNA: TGTGCCAGCAGAGCACAGGGGGCTAAAGCTGAAGCTTTCTTT; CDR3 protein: CASRAQGAKAEAFF
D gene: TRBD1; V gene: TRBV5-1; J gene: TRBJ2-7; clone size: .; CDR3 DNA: TGCGCCAGCAGCGAAACCCCCGGGACAGGCCTACAAGAGCAGTACTTC; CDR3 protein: CASSETPGTGLQEQYF
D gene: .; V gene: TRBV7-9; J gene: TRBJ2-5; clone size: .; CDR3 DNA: TGTGCCAGCAGCCCCGGGCGGACATACCAAGAGACCCAGTACTTC; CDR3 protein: CASSPGRTYQETQYF
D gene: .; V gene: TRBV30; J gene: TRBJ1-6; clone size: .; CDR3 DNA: TGTGCCTGGAAATTCGGAAACTCACCCCTCCACTTT; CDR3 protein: CAWKFGNSPLHF
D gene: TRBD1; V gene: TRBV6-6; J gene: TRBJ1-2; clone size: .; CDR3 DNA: TGTGCCAGTAAACAGGGGGCTGGCTACACCTTC; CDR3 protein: CASKQGAGYTF
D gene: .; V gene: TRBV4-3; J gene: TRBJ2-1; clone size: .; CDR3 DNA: TGCGCCAGCAGCCAAGATCATTCCCAGAGATTGAATGAGCAGTTCTTC; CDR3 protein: CASSQDHSQRLNEQFF
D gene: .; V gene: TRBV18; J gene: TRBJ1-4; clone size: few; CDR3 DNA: TGTGCCAGCTCAGTGGACGGTCCCAATAATGAAAAACTGTTTTTT; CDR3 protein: CASSVDGPNNEKLFF
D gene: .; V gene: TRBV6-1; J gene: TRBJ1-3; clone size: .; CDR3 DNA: TGTGCCAGCAGTTTGGGACCCGGCGGAAACACCATATATTTT; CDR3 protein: CASSLGPGGNTIYF
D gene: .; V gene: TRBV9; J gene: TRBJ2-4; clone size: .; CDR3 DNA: TGTGCCAGCAGCGTAGCGGATGCAAACATTCAGTACTTC; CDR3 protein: CASSVADANIQYF
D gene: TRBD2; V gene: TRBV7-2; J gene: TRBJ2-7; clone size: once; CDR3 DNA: TGTGCCAGCAGCCCCGTGGCTAGCGGCTCACCCTACGAGCAGTACTTC; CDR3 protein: CASSPVASGSPYEQYF
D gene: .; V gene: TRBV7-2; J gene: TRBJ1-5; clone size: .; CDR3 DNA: TGTGCCAGCAGCCATGGAGGCCGACAGCCCCAGCATTTT; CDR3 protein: CASSHGGRQPQHF
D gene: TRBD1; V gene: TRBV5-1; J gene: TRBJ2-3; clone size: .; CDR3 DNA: TGCGCCAGCAGCCAGCAACAGGGGGATACGCAGTATTTT; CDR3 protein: CASSQQQGDTQYF
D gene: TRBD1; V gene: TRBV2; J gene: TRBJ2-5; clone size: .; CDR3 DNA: TGTGCCAGCAAGGGGACAGGGGGCCTGGGGACCCAGTACTTC; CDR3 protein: CASKGTGGLGTQYF
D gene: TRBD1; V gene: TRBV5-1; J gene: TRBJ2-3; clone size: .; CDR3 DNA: TGCGCCAGCAGCTTGGGGGGACAGGAGGGCACAGATACGCAGTATTTT; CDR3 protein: CASSLGGQEGTDTQYF
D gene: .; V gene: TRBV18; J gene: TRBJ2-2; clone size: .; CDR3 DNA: TGTGCCAGCTCACCGATGATAACCACCGGGGAGCTGTTTTTT; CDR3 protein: CASSPMITTGELFF
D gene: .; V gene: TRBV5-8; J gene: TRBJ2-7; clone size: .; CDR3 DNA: TGTGCCAGCAGACAACCGGGGTCCCCGCCCTACGAGCAGTACTTC; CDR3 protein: CASRQPGSPPYEQYF
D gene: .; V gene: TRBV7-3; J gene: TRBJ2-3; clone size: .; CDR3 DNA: TGTGCCAGCAGCGTAAGTAGAGGGGAAACAGATACGCAGTATTTT; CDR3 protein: CASSVSRGETDTQYF
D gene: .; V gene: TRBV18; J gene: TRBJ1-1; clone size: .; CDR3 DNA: TGTGCCAGCTCACCCGCGGAATTAGGGAACACTGAAGCTTTCTTT; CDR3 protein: CASSPAELGNTEAFF
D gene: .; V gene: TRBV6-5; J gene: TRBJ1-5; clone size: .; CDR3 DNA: TGTGCCAGCAGATCCGACAGTACAAATCAGCCCCAGCATTTT; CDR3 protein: CASRSDSTNQPQHF
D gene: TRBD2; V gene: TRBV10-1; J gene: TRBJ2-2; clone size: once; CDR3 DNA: TGCGCCAGCAGTGACTGGACTAGCGGGACCTCCGGGGAGCTGTTTTTT; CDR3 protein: CASSDWTSGTSGELFF
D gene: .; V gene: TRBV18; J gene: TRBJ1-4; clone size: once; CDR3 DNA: TGTGCCAGCTCACCAGGGGTGGCTAATGAAAAACTGTTTTTT; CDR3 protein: CASSPGVANEKLFF
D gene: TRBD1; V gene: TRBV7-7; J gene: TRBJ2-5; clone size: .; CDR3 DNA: TGTGCTAGCAGCGTCGGGACAGGGGGACAGGAGACCCAGTACTTC; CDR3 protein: CASSVGTGGQETQYF
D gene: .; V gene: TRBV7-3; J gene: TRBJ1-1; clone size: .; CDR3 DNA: TGTGCCAGCAGCCGAGAGACGAACACTGAAGCTTTCTTT; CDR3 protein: CASSRETNTEAFF
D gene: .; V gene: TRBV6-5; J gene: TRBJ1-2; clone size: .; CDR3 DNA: TGTGCCAGCAGTTCGGGCAGGGGTAGCTATGGCTACACCTTC; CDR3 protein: CASSSGRGSYGYTF
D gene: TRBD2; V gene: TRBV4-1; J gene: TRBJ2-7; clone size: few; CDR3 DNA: TGCGCCAGCAGCCAAGGACTAGCGGGGGTCTACGAGCAGTACTTC; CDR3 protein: CASSQGLAGVYEQYF